The 2 T cell receptor beta chains below were found in one sample sequenced in a study of control samples from healthy donors and cancer patients. TCRdb's copy holds only in-frame clones and misses some; the assay was immunoSEQ multiplex PCR. The data hold around 120,000 clones, with about nine tenths observed a single time. The sequenced sample consisted of blood. Every receptor here comes from a woman under 30 in good health.

The sample holds a few counts of this clone. J is TRBJ1-3 and V is TRBV18; D uncertain. Germline V gene data show CDR1 as KGHSH and CDR2 as LQKENI. This CDR3 comprises 16 residues. The V end was cut by 2 bases, the J end by 2 bases, with 13 bases between. The CDR3 spells CASSPTGLGTGNTIYF. The CDR3 bases are TGTGCCAGCTCACCAACTGGACTGGGGACTGGAAACACCATATATTTT.

This chain connects TRBV10-2 to TRBJ1-2; TRBD1 might be the D (6 bases). This CDR3 comprises 13 residues. Germline V gene sequence: CDR1 WSHSY, CDR2 SAAADI. Trimming removed 11 bases from V and 4 bases from J, with 17 bases in between. CDR3 in amino acids: CAVLRGFGYGYTF. The CDR3, as DNA: TGCGCCGTTCTAAGGGGGTTCGGCTATGGCTACACCTTC.